The rows below give T cell receptor beta chains drawn from one sample of a study of regulatory T cells. The assay was immunoSEQ multiplex PCR, and TCRdb's table has in-frame clones only and misses some. The table has some 38,000 clones, 70% to 90% seen once; the top ten hold 2% to 3%. Sample: conventional CD4+ T cells sorted from blood. These TCRs come from a person under 30 with CD3G deficiency. Both conserved end residues are part of each CDR3. Fields, in order: J gene, clone size, D gene, V gene, CDR3 protein, CDR3 DNA. D genes are given only for firm matches. Clone size appears in some rows only: once, few, many, or a class for an expanded clone.

TRBJ1-1,once,-,TRBV10-3,CAISAGENTEAFF,TGTGCCATCTCGGCGGGAGAGAACACTGAAGCTTTCTTT
TRBJ2-7,-,-,TRBV28,CASSRGVTYEQYF,TGTGCCAGCAGTAGAGGAGTTACCTACGAGCAGTACTTC
TRBJ1-5,-,-,TRBV4-3,CASSQEDSEGIGNQPQHF,TGCGCCAGCAGCCAAGAAGATTCAGAGGGGATCGGCAATCAGCCCCAGCATTTT
TRBJ2-3,-,-,TRBV7-3,CASSPGPTDTQYF,TGTGCCAGCAGCCCGGGCCCCACAGATACGCAGTATTTT
TRBJ2-3,-,-,TRBV30,CAWSAQNTDTQYF,TGTGCCTGGAGTGCTCAGAACACAGATACGCAGTATTTT
TRBJ2-7,-,TRBD1,TRBV28,CASSPGTGVHEQYF,TGTGCCAGCAGTCCCGGGACAGGGGTCCACGAGCAGTACTTC
TRBJ2-3,-,-,TRBV5-1,CASSLGGRTDTQYF,TGCGCCAGCAGCTTGGGAGGTCGCACAGATACGCAGTATTTT
TRBJ1-1,-,-,TRBV5-1,CASSLAGSGRDEAFF,TGCGCCAGCAGCTTGGCCGGATCGGGAAGAGATGAAGCTTTCTTT
TRBJ2-7,-,-,TRBV19,CASSIATGPYSYEQYF,TGTGCCAGTAGTATAGCGACAGGACCTTACTCCTACGAGCAGTACTTC
TRBJ2-3,-,-,TRBV5-1,CASSLGVAVTDTQYF,TGCGCCAGCAGCTTGGGAGTAGCGGTCACAGATACGCAGTATTTT
TRBJ1-5,once,-,TRBV19,CASSSGTNGGNQPQHF,TGTGCCAGTAGCTCAGGGACGAACGGGGGCAATCAGCCCCAGCATTTT
TRBJ2-3,-,-,TRBV7-6,CASSKTPKGTQYF,TGTGCCAGCAGCAAAACCCCCAAGGGGACGCAGTATTTT
TRBJ1-2,-,TRBD1,TRBV5-1,CASSRTGGRDGYTF,TGCGCCAGCAGCAGAACAGGGGGCAGGGATGGCTACACCTTC
TRBJ2-6,-,-,TRBV6-1,CASSDLGFGANVLTF,TGTGCCAGCAGTGACTTGGGATTTGGGGCCAACGTCCTGACTTTC
TRBJ2-7,-,-,TRBV6-1,CASSGVGPLYEQYF,TGTGCCAGCAGTGGTGTGGGGCCCCTCTACGAGCAGTACTTC
TRBJ2-5,-,TRBD1,TRBV18,CASSPGQGETQYF,TGTGCCAGCTCACCAGGACAGGGGGAGACCCAGTACTTC
TRBJ2-3,-,-,TRBV20-1,CSASGTDTQYF,TGCAGTGCTTCCGGGACAGATACGCAGTATTTT